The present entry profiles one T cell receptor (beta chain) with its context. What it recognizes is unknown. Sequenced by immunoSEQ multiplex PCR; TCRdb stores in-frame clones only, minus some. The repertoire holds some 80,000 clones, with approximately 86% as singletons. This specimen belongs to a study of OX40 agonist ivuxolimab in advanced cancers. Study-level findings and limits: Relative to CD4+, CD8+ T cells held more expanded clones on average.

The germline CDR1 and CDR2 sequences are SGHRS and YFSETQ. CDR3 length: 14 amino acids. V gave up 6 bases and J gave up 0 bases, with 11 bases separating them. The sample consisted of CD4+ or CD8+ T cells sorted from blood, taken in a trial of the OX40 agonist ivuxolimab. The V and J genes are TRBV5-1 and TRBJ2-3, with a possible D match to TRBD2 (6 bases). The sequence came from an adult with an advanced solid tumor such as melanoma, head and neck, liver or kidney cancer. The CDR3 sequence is CASKVGTSTDTQYF. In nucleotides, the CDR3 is TGCGCCAGCAAGGTAGGGACTAGCACAGATACGCAGTATTTT.